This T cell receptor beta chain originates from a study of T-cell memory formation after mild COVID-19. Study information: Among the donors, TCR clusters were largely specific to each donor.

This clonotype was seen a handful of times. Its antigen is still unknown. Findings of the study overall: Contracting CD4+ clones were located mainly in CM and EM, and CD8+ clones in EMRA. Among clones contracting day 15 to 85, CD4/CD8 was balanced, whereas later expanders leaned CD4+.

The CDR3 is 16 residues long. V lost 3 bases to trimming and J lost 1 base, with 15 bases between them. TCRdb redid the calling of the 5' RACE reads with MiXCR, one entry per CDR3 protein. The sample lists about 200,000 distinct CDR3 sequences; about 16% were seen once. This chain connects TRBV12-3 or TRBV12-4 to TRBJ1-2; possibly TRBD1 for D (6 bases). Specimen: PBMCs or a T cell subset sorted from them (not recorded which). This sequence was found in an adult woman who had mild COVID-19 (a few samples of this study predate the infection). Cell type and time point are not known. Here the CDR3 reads CASSLGRTENNYGYTF. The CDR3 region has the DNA TGTGCCAGCAGTTTGGGTCGGACAGAGAATAACTATGGCTACACCTTC.